These 25 T cell receptor beta chains came from one sample sequenced in a study of a mutant IDH1 vaccine in newly diagnosed glioma. Some clones are missing from TCRdb's copy, which holds only in-frame ones; the method was immunoSEQ multiplex PCR. The sample records around 45,000 clones, around 89% being singletons. As to time point: week 35, safety follow-up. Doses consisted of 300 ug of mutant IDH1 20-mer peptide each, paired with topical imiquimod. Their antigens remain unidentified. Sequencing used PBMCs, obtained from a glioma patient whose treatment included an IDH1 peptide vaccine. These receptors came from a middle-aged woman with glioma.

V is TRBV28 and J is TRBJ2-7; D unclear. With 7 bases removed from V and 3 bases from J, the gap between germline ends came to 13 bases. Germline lookup yields CDR1 MDHEN and CDR2 SYDVKM. The CDR3 is 13 amino acids. This CDR3 is CASIGFGNYEQYF. The DNA for the CDR3 is TGTGCCAGCATTGGTTTCGGCAACTACGAGCAGTACTTC.

The gene calls are TRBV5-1 and TRBJ2-5; a weak D match, TRBD2 (6 bases). CDR3 size: 14 residues. In germline, CDR1 is SGHRS, CDR2 YFSETQ. V was cut by 4 bases and J by 4 bases, with 14 bases left in between. CDR3 amino acids: CASSPPAAGETQYF. CDR3 nucleotides: TGCGCCAGCAGCCCCCCCGCAGCGGGAGAGACCCAGTACTTC.

The chain joins TRBV19 to TRBJ1-4; TRBD1 aligns across 7 bases. The CDR3 sequence is 18 residues long. The trim removed 0 bases at V and 3 bases at J, leaving 10 bases unmatched. The germline V gene encodes CDR1 LNHDA and CDR2 SQIVND (reference sequence). CDR3 protein: CASSIDLGWDSPNEKLFF. CDR3 bases: TGTGCCAGTAGTATAGATCTGGGATGGGACAGCCCTAATGAAAAACTGTTTTTT.

This clone was observed once. The chain joins TRBV5-6 to TRBJ1-2; possible D gene TRBD1, 5 bases. Trimming removed 1 base from V and 6 bases from J, with 10 bases in between. Germline V gene data show CDR1 as SGHDT and CDR2 as YYEEEE. CDR3 length: 13 residues. CDR3 in DNA: TGTGCCAGCAGCTTGACGAGGGGAGATGGCTACACCTTC. It encodes CASSLTRGDGYTF.

J is TRBJ1-2 and V is TRBV10-3; 7 bases agree with TRBD1. CDR1 and CDR2 from the germline V gene are ENHRY and SYGVKD. This CDR3 has 14 residues. V lost 2 bases, J lost 5 bases, and 5 bases stayed unmatched. The CDR3 sequence: CAISEAQGGYGYTF. The CDR3 bases are TGTGCCATCAGTGAGGCGCAGGGGGGATATGGCTACACCTTC.

The chain employs TRBV7-9 and TRBJ2-1, with 8 positions matching TRBD2. CDR3 length: 15 residues. Trimming took 8 bases from V and 3 from J; bases not matched to a gene: 9. Germline CDR1 SEHNR, CDR2 FQNEAQ (reference sequence). DNA for the CDR3: TGTGCCAGCTCCCCCCCGGGGGGGAGCTACAATGAGCAGTTCTTC. This translates into CASSPPGGSYNEQFF.

This clone was seen just once. The chain couples TRBV28 to TRBJ1-2; D is undetermined. The CDR3 is 12 residues long. From germline, CDR1 is MDHEN and CDR2 SYDVKM. Between the trimmed V and J ends, which lost 2 bases and 7 bases, there was a span of 8 bases. CDR3 residues: CASSLGHFGYTF. The DNA for the CDR3 is TGTGCCAGCAGTTTAGGGCATTTTGGCTACACCTTC.

The chain is built from TRBV19 and TRBJ2-3; the D gene is possibly TRBD2 (6 bases). Germline CDR1 reads LNHDA; CDR2 reads SQIVND (reference sequence). This CDR3 region has 13 residues. V was pared by 6 bases and J by 2 bases, with 9 bases between. The DNA for the CDR3 is TGTGCCAGTAGCGGGAGTCTCACAGATACGCAGTATTTT. Protein sequence: CASSGSLTDTQYF. The whole variable domain, remainder taken from reference TRBV19 and TRBJ2-3, is DGGITQSPKYLFRKEGQNVTLSCEQNLNHDAMYWYRQDPGQGLRLIYYSQIVNDFQKGDIAEGYSVSREKKESFPLTVTSAQKNPTAFYLCASSGSLTDTQYFGPGTRLTVL.

The V and J genes are TRBV7-2 and TRBJ2-1, with D maybe TRBD2 (5 bases). Trimming left V 3 bases short and J 5 bases short, with 20 bases between. The CDR3 has 17 residues. Germline assignment: CDR1 SGHTA and CDR2 FQGNSA. The CDR3 nucleotides are TGTGCCAGCAGCTTCCCCTCCAACACGGGGAACGACAATGAGCAGTTCTTC. The encoded protein is CASSFPSNTGNDNEQFF.

The gene calls are TRBV11-2 and TRBJ2-2; 9 nucleotides line up with TRBD2. Germline V gives CDR1 SGHAT, CDR2 FQNNGV. Losses at the gene ends were 5 bases for V and 4 bases for J; bases not matched to a gene: 8. The length of the CDR3 is 16 residues. The CDR3 loop is CASSPQSGGLTGELFF. The CDR3 bases are TGTGCCAGCAGCCCTCAAAGCGGGGGGCTCACCGGGGAGCTGTTTTTT.

By share of the sample, this clone is medium-sized. The J gene is TRBJ2-4, the V gene TRBV7-2, with TRBD2 identical over 15 bases. This CDR3 has 15 residues. CDR1 and CDR2 (germline): SGHTA, FQGNSA. Trimming cost V 2 bases and J 8 bases; bases outside gene matches: 1. CDR3 protein: CASSLWTSGGDIQYF. The CDR3, as DNA: TGTGCCAGCAGCTTATGGACTAGCGGGGGGGACATTCAGTACTTC. Full variable domain (missing parts from reference TRBV7-2 and TRBJ2-4): GAGVSQSPSNKVTEKGKDVELRCDPISGHTALYWYRQSLGQGLEFLIYFQGNSAPDKSGLPSDRFSAERTGGSVSTLTIQRTQQEDSAVYLCASSLWTSGGDIQYFGAGTRLSVL.

The chain is built from TRBV28 and TRBJ2-3; D may be TRBD2 (6 bases). The germline gives CDR1 MDHEN, CDR2 SYDVKM. Trimming shortened V by 0 bases and J by 6 bases, and 19 bases separated the two germline ends. The length of the CDR3 is 17 residues. The CDR3 bases are TGTGCCAGCAGTTTATGGGAGGGGAGATTCATCCACGATACGCAGTATTTT. This gives the protein CASSLWEGRFIHDTQYF.

The chain is built from TRBV5-1 and TRBJ2-7; TRBD2 is a possible D gene (5 bases). Germline V gene lookup returns CDR1 SGHRS and CDR2 YFSETQ. Trimming stripped 3 bases from V and 3 bases from J, with 7 bases between. The CDR3 covers 12 residues. The CDR3 bases are TGCGCCAGCAGCTCGGGGAACTACGAGCAGTACTTC. This codes for CASSSGNYEQYF.

This clone occurred once. The chain couples TRBV7-9 to TRBJ1-1; D call uncertain. Trimming shortened V by 7 bases and J by 1 base, and 13 bases separated the two germline ends. The CDR3 sequence is 14 residues long. Germline V gives CDR1 SEHNR, CDR2 FQNEAQ (reference sequence). CDR3 in amino acids: CASTPWAGNTEAFF. DNA of the CDR3: TGTGCCAGCACCCCCTGGGCAGGGAACACTGAAGCTTTCTTT. The entire variable domain, with the rest obtained from reference TRBV7-9 and TRBJ1-1, is as follows: DTGVSQNPRHKITKRGQNVTFRCDPISEHNRLYWYRQTLGQGPEFLTYFQNEAQLEKSRLLSDRFSAERPKGSFSTLEIQRTEQGDSAMYLCASTPWAGNTEAFFGQGTRLTVV.

The rearrangement links TRBV9 to TRBJ2-2; D is uncertain. V lost 3 bases to trimming and J lost 1 base, with 7 bases between them. CDR1 is SGDLS, CDR2 YYNGEE, per germline. This CDR3 is built from 14 residues. The CDR3 DNA reads TGTGCCAGCAGCGGGGCGGTGAACACCGGGGAGCTGTTTTTT. It codes for CASSGAVNTGELFF.

This sequence joins TRBV6-5 and TRBJ1-1; possibly TRBD1 for D (5 bases). V was trimmed by 5 bases and J by 5 bases, leaving 18 bases between them. The germline gives CDR1 MNHEY, CDR2 SVGAGI. The CDR3 runs 15 residues. DNA for the CDR3: TGTGCCAGCAGTAATCCTTGGGGGTTTAGGACTGAAGCTTTCTTT. As protein: CASSNPWGFRTEAFF.

The chain has TRBV7-8 and TRBJ1-3, with D possibly matching TRBD1 (5 bases). V was cut by 4 bases and J by 0 bases, with 16 bases left in between. The germline V gene has CDR1 SGHVS and CDR2 FQNEAQ. CDR3 length: 17 amino acids. As DNA, the CDR3 is TGTGCCAGCAGCTCCAAGACGGGGGGGAGCTCTGGAAACACCATATATTTT. This gives the protein CASSSKTGGSSGNTIYF. Full variable domain (remainder filled in from reference TRBV7-8 and TRBJ1-3): GAGVSQSPRYKVAKRGQDVALRCDPISGHVSLFWYQQALGQGPEFLTYFQNEAQLDKSGLPSDRFFAERPEGSVSTLKIQRTQQEDSAVYLCASSSKTGGSSGNTIYFGEGSWLTVV.

This chain connects TRBV5-4 to TRBJ2-1; weak D call: TRBD1 (5 bases). The V end lost 0 bases, the J end lost 5 bases, and 12 bases lay between the germline ends. CDR1 and CDR2 from the germline V gene are SGHNT and YYREEE (reference sequence). The CDR3 totals 15 residues. CDR3 loop: CASSLVQGLNNEQFF. CDR3 nucleotide sequence: TGTGCCAGCAGCTTGGTTCAGGGTTTGAACAATGAGCAGTTCTTC.

The chain employs TRBV9 and TRBJ2-7; D unresolved. Trimming stripped 0 bases from V and 2 bases from J, with 12 bases between. CDR1 is SGDLS, CDR2 YYNGEE, per germline. The CDR3 length is 15 residues. CDR3 coding DNA: TGTGCCAGCAGCGTAGGTGAGAGCCCCACCTACGAGCAGTACTTC. Its protein product is CASSVGESPTYEQYF. The entire variable domain, with the rest obtained from reference TRBV9 and TRBJ2-7, is as follows: DSGVTQTPKHLITATGQRVTLRCSPRSGDLSVYWYQQSLDQGLQFLIQYYNGEERAKGNILERFSAQQFPDLHSELNLSSLELGDSALYFCASSVGESPTYEQYFGPGTRLTVT.

The chain couples TRBV30 to TRBJ1-1; no clear D. The V end lost 0 bases, the J end lost 2 bases, and 1 base lay between the germline ends. The CDR3 sequence is 11 residues long. Germline-derived CDR1 and CDR2 are GTSNPN and SVGIG (reference sequence). CDR3 bases: TGTGCCTGGAGTGTCAACACTGAAGCTTTCTTT. Its translation is CAWSVNTEAFF.

The V gene is TRBV7-9, the J gene TRBJ1-2; D remains ambiguous. Trimming cost V 1 base and J 2 bases, with 11 bases left between them. CDR3 length equals 15 residues. CDR1 SEHNR and CDR2 FQNEAQ come from the germline V gene (reference sequence). CDR3 in amino acids: CASSLVKAGNYGYTF. The DNA for the CDR3 is TGTGCCAGCAGCTTAGTTAAGGCCGGAAACTATGGCTACACCTTC.

This chain joins TRBV12-5 and TRBJ1-1, with D maybe TRBD1 (5 bases). CDR1 LGHNT and CDR2 FRNRAP come from the germline V gene. V shed 5 bases and J shed 4 bases, with 20 bases lying between them. The CDR3 covers 16 residues. CDR3 region: CASGLRQGEGSTEAFF. CDR3 in DNA: TGTGCTAGTGGTCTCAGGCAGGGAGAGGGGAGCACTGAAGCTTTCTTT.

This CDR3 is CASLTGGAYEQYF. The CDR3 coding sequence is TGTGCCAGTCTGACAGGGGGAGCCTACGAGCAGTACTTC. The chain joins TRBV19 to TRBJ2-7; TRBD1 matches at 9 bases. The junction had 4 bases not matched to a gene; V was cut back by 8 bases and J by 2 bases. The CDR3 runs to 13 residues. The V gene's germline CDR1 is LNHDA and CDR2 SQIVND (reference sequence).

This chain connects TRBV7-8 to TRBJ1-4; no clear D gene. This CDR3 has 15 amino acids. Germline V lookup: CDR1 SGHVS, CDR2 FQNEAQ. V was clipped by 1 base and J by 1 base, with 7 bases between them. DNA of the CDR3: TGTGCCAGCAGCTTAGGTGACGGAACTAATGAAAAACTGTTTTTT. Its translation: CASSLGDGTNEKLFF.

The chain carries TRBV6-5 and TRBJ2-2; no clear D gene. Germline V lookup: CDR1 MNHEY, CDR2 SVGAGI. This CDR3 comprises 15 residues. The V end lost 6 bases, the J end lost 2 bases, and 13 bases lay between the germline ends. This chain's CDR3 is CASSRKAGNTGELFF. The DNA of the CDR3 is TGTGCCAGCAGCCGAAAGGCAGGAAACACCGGGGAGCTGTTTTTT.